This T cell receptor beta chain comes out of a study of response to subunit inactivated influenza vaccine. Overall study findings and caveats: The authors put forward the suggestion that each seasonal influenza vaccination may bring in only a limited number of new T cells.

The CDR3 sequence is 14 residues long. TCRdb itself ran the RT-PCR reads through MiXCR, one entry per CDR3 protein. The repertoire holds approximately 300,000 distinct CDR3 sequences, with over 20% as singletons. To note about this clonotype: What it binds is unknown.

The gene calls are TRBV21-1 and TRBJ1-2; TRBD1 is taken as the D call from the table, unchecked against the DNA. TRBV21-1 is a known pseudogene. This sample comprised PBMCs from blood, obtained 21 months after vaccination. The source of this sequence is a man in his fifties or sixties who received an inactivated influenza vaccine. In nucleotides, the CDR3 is TGTGCCAGCAGAGCCCAGGGAGCTAACTATGGCTACACCTTC. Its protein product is CASRAQGANYGYTF.